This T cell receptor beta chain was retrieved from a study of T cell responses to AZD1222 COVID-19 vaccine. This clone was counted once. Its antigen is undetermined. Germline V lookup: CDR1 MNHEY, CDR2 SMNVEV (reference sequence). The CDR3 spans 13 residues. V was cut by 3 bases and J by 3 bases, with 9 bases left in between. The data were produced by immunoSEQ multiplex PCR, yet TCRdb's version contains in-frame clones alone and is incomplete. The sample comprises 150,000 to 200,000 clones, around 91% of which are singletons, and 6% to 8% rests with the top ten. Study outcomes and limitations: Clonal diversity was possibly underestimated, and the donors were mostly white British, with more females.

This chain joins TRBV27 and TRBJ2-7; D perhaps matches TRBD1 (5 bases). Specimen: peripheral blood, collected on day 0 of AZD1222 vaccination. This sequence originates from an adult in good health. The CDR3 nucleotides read TGTGCCAGCAGTTTCAGGGCTGACTACGAGCAGTACTTC. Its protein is CASSFRADYEQYF.